Presented here are 11 T cell receptor beta chains from one specimen sequenced in a study of blood T cell repertoires in COVID-19. Only in-frame clones appear in the TCRdb table, and some are missing; sequencing was by immunoSEQ multiplex PCR. The sample holds about 200,000 clones, 65% to 85% seen once. The sample taken for sequencing was peripheral blood. These receptors came from a woman in her forties or fifties with acute or convalescent COVID-19.

V gene TRBV6-5 combines with J gene TRBJ2-5, with a tentative D call TRBD2 (5 bases). The CDR3 has 14 residues. Germline CDR1 reads MNHEY; CDR2 reads SVGAGI. Trimming removed 7 bases from V and 1 base from J, with 13 bases in between. CDR3 protein: CASMASTLQETQYF. The CDR3 nucleotides read TGTGCCAGCATGGCTAGCACCCTCCAAGAGACCCAGTACTTC.

This clone occurred many times. The same CDR3 arises from other DNA sequences in this sample as well. The gene calls are TRBV6-1 and TRBJ1-2, with unresolved D. The V gene lost 1 base and the J gene lost 4 bases, with 7 bases spanning the gap. CDR1 is MNHNS, CDR2 SASEGT, per germline. The CDR3 length is 13 residues. DNA for the CDR3: TGTGCCAGCAGTGAAGGTCTACGCTATGGCTACACCTTC. This sequence encodes CASSEGLRYGYTF.

The chain links TRBV7-2 to TRBJ1-1; possible D gene TRBD1, 6 bases. The ends were cut back, 4 bases at V and 5 bases at J, with 14 bases in the middle. The CDR3 consists of 14 residues. Germline loops: CDR1 SGHTA, CDR2 FQGNSA. The DNA of the CDR3 is TGTGCCAGCAGCTCCAACCCAGGACAGACTGAAGCTTTCTTT. Translation gives CASSSNPGQTEAFF. The whole variable domain, remainder taken from reference TRBV7-2 and TRBJ1-1, is GAGVSQSPSNKVTEKGKDVELRCDPISGHTALYWYRQSLGQGLEFLIYFQGNSAPDKSGLPSDRFSAERTGGSVSTLTIQRTQQEDSAVYLCASSSNPGQTEAFFGQGTRLTVV.

This chain uses TRBV2 with TRBJ2-5; weak D call: TRBD1 (5 bases). Trimming took 6 bases from V and 7 from J, leaving 15 bases between them. The germline gives CDR1 SNHLY, CDR2 FYNNEI. The CDR3 runs to 13 residues. CDR3 sequence reads: CASRAGQGGTQYF. The CDR3 coding sequence is TGTGCCAGCAGAGCCGGGCAGGGCGGGACCCAGTACTTC.

The rearrangement joins TRBV5-1 to TRBJ2-3; 7 positions match TRBD2. V was pared by 4 bases and J by 0 bases, with 11 bases of the junction left unmatched. The germline gives CDR1 SGHRS, CDR2 YFSETQ. The CDR3 length is 17 residues. CDR3 nucleotide sequence: TGCGCCAGCAGCCTGACTAGCTCGCCTATAAGCACAGATACGCAGTATTTT. Protein sequence: CASSLTSSPISTDTQYF.

In this sample, this clone turned up once. This chain joins TRBV3-1 (or the pseudogene TRBV3-2) and TRBJ1-1, with no clear D. V was trimmed by 1 base and J by 1 base, leaving 4 bases between them. The CDR3 loop spans 13 amino acids. Per germline, CDR1 LGHDT and CDR2 YNNKEL (reference sequence). The CDR3 DNA reads as TGTGCCAGCAGCCAAGTGAGGAACACTGAAGCTTTCTTT. Protein product: CASSQVRNTEAFF.

The chain joins TRBV2 to TRBJ2-1, with D possibly matching TRBD2 (5 bases). The V end lost 1 base, the J end lost 0 bases, and 10 bases lay between the germline ends. Germline assignment: CDR1 SNHLY and CDR2 FYNNEI. The CDR3 sequence is 16 residues long. The CDR3 DNA follows: TGTGCCAGCAGTGAAGGTGAAGCGGTCTCCTACAATGAGCAGTTCTTC. Translating gives CASSEGEAVSYNEQFF. The entire variable domain, with the rest obtained from reference TRBV2 and TRBJ2-1, is as follows: EPEVTQTPSHQVTQMGQEVILRCVPISNHLYFYWYRQILGQKVEFLVSFYNNEISEKSEIFDDQFSVERPDGSNFTLKIRSTKLEDSAMYFCASSEGEAVSYNEQFFGPGTRLTVL.

The rearrangement links TRBV7-2 to TRBJ1-4, with 9 bases that match TRBD1. Per germline, CDR1 SGHTA and CDR2 FQGNSA. The junction had 4 bases not matched to a gene; V was cut back by 0 bases and J by 8 bases. The CDR3 length is 15 residues. CDR3 residues: CASSLAWTGAEKLFF. In DNA, the CDR3 is TGTGCCAGCAGCTTAGCCTGGACAGGGGCCGAAAAACTGTTTTTT.

The gene calls are TRBV18 and TRBJ2-1, with a tentative D call TRBD2 (5 bases). The CDR3 is 13 residues long. CDR1 and CDR2 from the germline V gene are KGHSH and LQKENI. Trimming left V 3 bases short and J 9 bases short, with 12 bases between. Here the CDR3 DNA reads TGTGCCAGCTCACCTTCTAGCCAGGTTGAGCAGTTCTTC. Translation: CASSPSSQVEQFF.

The chain recombines TRBV18 with TRBJ1-1; D not resolved. V lost 1 base and J 4 bases, leaving 19 bases between the germline ends. CDR1 KGHSH and CDR2 LQKENI come from the germline V gene. The CDR3 extends over 17 amino acids. CDR3 in DNA: TGTGCCAGCTCACCACACCAGGAAGACGCCGCGGGCACTGAAGCTTTCTTT. This gives the protein CASSPHQEDAAGTEAFF.

V and J are TRBV5-6 and TRBJ2-3; 12 bases agree with TRBD2. CDR1 is SGHDT and CDR2 is YYEEEE in the germline V gene. With V trimmed by 3 bases and J by 4 bases, 6 bases remained unmatched. This CDR3 spans 16 amino acids. CDR3 in amino acids: CASSSLAGGGADTQYF. CDR3 bases: TGTGCCAGCAGCTCTCTAGCGGGAGGGGGGGCAGATACGCAGTATTTT.